The 4 T cell receptor beta chains below come from one sample, sequenced in a study. One entry per CDR3 protein, called by TCRdb with MiXCR from the RT-PCR reads. The table lists about 700,000 distinct CDR3 sequences, 14% of them singletons. The sample comprised memory CD4+ T cells from blood. These receptors were taken from a female donor in good health, serving as a healthy control.

This clonotype was observed a handful of times. The chain joins TRBV5-1 to TRBJ1-1; D might be TRBD1 (6 bases). Germline-derived CDR1 and CDR2 are SGHRS and YFSETQ. V was cut by 0 bases and J by 6 bases, with 12 bases left in between. There are 14 residues in the CDR3. This CDR3 reads CASSLGGAGAEAFF. DNA for the CDR3: TGCGCCAGCAGCTTGGGGGGGGCGGGCGCTGAAGCTTTCTTT.

The sample holds many counts of this clonotype. The chain couples TRBV20-1 to TRBJ1-1, with D possibly being TRBD1 (6 bases). Germline lookup yields CDR1 DFQATT and CDR2 SNEGSKA (reference sequence). V shed 5 bases and J shed 11 bases, with 12 bases lying between them. CDR3 length equals 10 residues. Here the CDR3 reads CSAYREWAFF. The CDR3 DNA follows: TGCAGTGCTTACAGGGAGTGGGCTTTCTTT.

This clonotype was observed a handful of times. J is TRBJ2-1 and V is TRBV18; 16 bases line up with TRBD2. Germline V CDR1 and CDR2: KGHSH, LQKENI. The J segment lost 3 bases and the V segment lost 6 bases, leaving 11 bases of the junction unmatched. This CDR3 is built from 19 residues. CDR3 nucleotides: TGTGCCAGCTCCACATCCGGGACTAGCGGGAGGGCCGGCTACAATGAGCAGTTCTTC. It translates to CASSTSGTSGRAGYNEQFF.

The CDR3 DNA reads TGCAGTGCTAGAGATCTCGGCGGGGGTAACACCGGGGAGCTGTTTTTT. It is translated as CSARDLGGGNTGELFF. The chain recombines TRBV20-1 with TRBJ2-2; 7 nucleotides agree with TRBD2. This CDR3 region has 16 residues. CDR1 is DFQATT and CDR2 is SNEGSKA in the germline V gene (reference sequence). V dropped 0 bases and J dropped 2; count of bases not matched to a gene: 6.